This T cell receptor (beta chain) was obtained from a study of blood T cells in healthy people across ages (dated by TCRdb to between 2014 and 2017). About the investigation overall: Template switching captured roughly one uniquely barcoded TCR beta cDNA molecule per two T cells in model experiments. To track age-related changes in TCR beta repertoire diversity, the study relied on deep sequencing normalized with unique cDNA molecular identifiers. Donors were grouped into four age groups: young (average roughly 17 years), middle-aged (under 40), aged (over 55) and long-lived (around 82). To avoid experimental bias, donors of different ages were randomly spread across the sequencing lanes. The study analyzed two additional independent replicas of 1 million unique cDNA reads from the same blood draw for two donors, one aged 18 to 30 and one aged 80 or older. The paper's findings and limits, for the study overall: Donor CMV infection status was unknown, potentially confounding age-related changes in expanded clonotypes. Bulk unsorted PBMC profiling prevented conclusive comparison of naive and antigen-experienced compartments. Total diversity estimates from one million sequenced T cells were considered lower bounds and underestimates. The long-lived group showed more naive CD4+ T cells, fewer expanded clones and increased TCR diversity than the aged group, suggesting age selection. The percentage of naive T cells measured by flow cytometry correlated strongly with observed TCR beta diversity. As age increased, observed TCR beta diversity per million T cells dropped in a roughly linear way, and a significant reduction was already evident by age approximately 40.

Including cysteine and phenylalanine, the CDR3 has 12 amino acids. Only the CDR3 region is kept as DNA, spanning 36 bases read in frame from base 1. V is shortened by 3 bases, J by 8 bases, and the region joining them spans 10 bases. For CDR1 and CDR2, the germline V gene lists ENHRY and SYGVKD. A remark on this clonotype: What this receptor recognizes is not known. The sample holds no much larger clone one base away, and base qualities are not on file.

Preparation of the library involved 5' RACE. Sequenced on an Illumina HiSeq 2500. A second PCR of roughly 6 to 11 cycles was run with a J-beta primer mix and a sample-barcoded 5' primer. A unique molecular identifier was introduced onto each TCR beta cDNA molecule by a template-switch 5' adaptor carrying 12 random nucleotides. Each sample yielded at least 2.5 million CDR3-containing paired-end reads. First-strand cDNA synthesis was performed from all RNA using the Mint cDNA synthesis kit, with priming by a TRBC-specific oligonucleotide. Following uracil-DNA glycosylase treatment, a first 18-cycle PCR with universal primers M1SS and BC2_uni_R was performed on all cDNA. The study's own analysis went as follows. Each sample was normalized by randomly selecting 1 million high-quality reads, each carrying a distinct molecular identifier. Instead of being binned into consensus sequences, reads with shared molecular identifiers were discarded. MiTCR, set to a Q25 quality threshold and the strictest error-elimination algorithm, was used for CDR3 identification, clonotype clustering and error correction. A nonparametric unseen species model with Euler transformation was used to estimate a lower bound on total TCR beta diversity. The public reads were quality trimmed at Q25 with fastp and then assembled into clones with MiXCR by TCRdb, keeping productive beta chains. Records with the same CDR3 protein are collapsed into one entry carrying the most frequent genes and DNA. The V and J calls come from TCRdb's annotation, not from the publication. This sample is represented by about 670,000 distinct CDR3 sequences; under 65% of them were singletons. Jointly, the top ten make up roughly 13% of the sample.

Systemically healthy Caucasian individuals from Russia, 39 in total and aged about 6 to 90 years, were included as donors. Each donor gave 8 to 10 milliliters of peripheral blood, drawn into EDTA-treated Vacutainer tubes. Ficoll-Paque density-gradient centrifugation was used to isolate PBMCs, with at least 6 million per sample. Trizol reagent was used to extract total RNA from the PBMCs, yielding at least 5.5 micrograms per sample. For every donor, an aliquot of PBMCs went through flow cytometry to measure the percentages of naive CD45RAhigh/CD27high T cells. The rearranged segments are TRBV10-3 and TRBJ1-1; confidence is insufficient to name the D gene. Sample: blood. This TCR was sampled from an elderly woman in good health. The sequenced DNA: TGTGCCATCAGTGAACCCCTCTCAGAAGCTTTCTTT. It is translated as CAISEPLSEAFF.